The clone carrying this TCR beta chain was picked up a small number of times. This record comes from a study of T-cell memory formation after mild COVID-19. The germline CDR1 and CDR2 sequences are KGHSH and LQKENI. CDR3 length: 15 amino acids. Trimming removed 5 bases from V and 0 bases from J; junction bases left unmatched: 7. Using its own MiXCR run on the 5' RACE reads, TCRdb lists one record per CDR3 protein. The sample lists fewer than 650,000 distinct CDR3 sequences; around 15% were seen once. This clonotype originated in an adult woman who had mild COVID-19 (a few samples of this study predate the infection). Cell type and time point are not known. Specimen: PBMCs or a T cell subset sorted from them (not recorded which). The J gene is TRBJ2-7, the V gene TRBV18, with 7 nucleotides matching TRBD1. The CDR3 protein is CASSAGTVSSYEQYF. The CDR3 DNA reads TGTGCCAGCTCAGCCGGGACAGTCAGCTCCTACGAGCAGTACTTC. The full variable domain, its missing parts supplied by reference TRBV18 and TRBJ2-7, is NAGVMQNPRHLVRRRGQEARLRCSPMKGHSHVYWYRQLPEEGLKFMVYLQKENIIDESGMPKERFSAEFPKEGPSILRIQQVVRGDSAAYFCASSAGTVSSYEQYFGPGTRLTVT.